This is a list of T cell receptor beta chains from one sample in a study of identical twins. TCRdb re-derived calls from the 5' RACE reads in MiXCR, one entry per CDR3 protein. The data contain more than 600,000 distinct CDR3 sequences, about 20% of them seen just once; the ten biggest clones take up 13%. The sample was also linked to a second study, of T cells expressing NK-cell markers.

Input material: PBMCs. The receptors shown here come from a woman aged 18-29 years in good health. Each CDR3 is given with its conserved first and last residue. Each record gives: D gene, V gene, J gene, clone size, CDR3 DNA, CDR3 protein. The D gene is left open where the match is weak. The size entry is marked missing in some rows and otherwise reads once, few, many or a size class.

D: TRBD2; V: TRBV9; J: TRBJ2-1; size: few; DNA: TGTGCCAGCAGCGTAGAGCCGGGAGGGCCTTTTGAGCAGTTCTTC; CDR3: CASSVEPGGPFEQFF
D: -; V: TRBV12-3/TRBV12-4; J: TRBJ1-1; size: many; DNA: TGTGCCAGCAGTTATATTGTGAACACTGAAGCTTTCTTT; CDR3: CASSYIVNTEAFF
D: -; V: TRBV5-1; J: TRBJ1-1; size: -; DNA: TGCGCCAGCAGCTTGGCGCCTCGTGTCGGTGAAGCTTTCTTT; CDR3: CASSLAPRVGEAFF
D: -; V: TRBV29-1; J: TRBJ1-1; size: -; DNA: TGCAGCGTTGAATATGGGGCTAGAGCTTTCTTT; CDR3: CSVEYGARAFF
D: -; V: TRBV10-1; J: TRBJ2-7; size: few; DNA: TGCGCCAGCACCCGCCCTAGCTGTGCCTACGAGCAGTACTTC; CDR3: CASTRPSCAYEQYF
D: -; V: TRBV3-1; J: TRBJ2-5; size: -; DNA: TGTGCCAGCAGCCAATTTCCGGACGGAGAGACCCAGTACTTC; CDR3: CASSQFPDGETQYF
D: -; V: TRBV12-3/TRBV12-4; J: TRBJ2-2; size: few; DNA: TGTGCCAGCAGTTTCCCTCGCGGCCCATTCACCGGGGAGCTGTTTTTT; CDR3: CASSFPRGPFTGELFF
D: -; V: TRBV6-5; J: TRBJ1-1; size: -; DNA: TGTGCCAGCAGTTACGGGGGTTCGGGACCCGCTGAAGCTTTCTTT; CDR3: CASSYGGSGPAEAFF
D: TRBD1; V: TRBV4-1; J: TRBJ2-3; size: -; DNA: TGCGCCAGCAGCCACCTGGGACAGGGTAGCACAGATACGCAGTATTTT; CDR3: CASSHLGQGSTDTQYF
D: TRBD2; V: TRBV10-3; J: TRBJ2-7; size: -; DNA: TGTGCCATCAGTGAGTCTTGGACTAGCGGCACCTACGAGCAGTACTTC; CDR3: CAISESWTSGTYEQYF
D: -; V: TRBV6-5; J: TRBJ2-3; size: few; DNA: TGTGCCAGCAGTTACTCAGGAACCCCAGATACGCAGTATTTT; CDR3: CASSYSGTPDTQYF
D: TRBD2; V: TRBV7-9; J: TRBJ2-7; size: -; DNA: TGTGCCAGCAGCCCGCGTGGGGGACTAGCGACCTACGAGCAGTACTTC; CDR3: CASSPRGGLATYEQYF
D: -; V: TRBV11-1; J: TRBJ1-1; size: -; DNA: TGTGCCAGCACGTCCGGCGAGCTCCGGGCTTTCTTT; CDR3: CASTSGELRAFF
D: -; V: TRBV25-1; J: TRBJ2-2; size: few; DNA: TGTGCCACCCTAAAGCTCGGGGAGCTGTTTTTT; CDR3: CATLKLGELFF
D: TRBD2; V: TRBV9; J: TRBJ2-1; size: -; DNA: TGTGCCAGCAGCGTAGGACGGCGGGGGGGCCGAAATGAGCAGTTCTTC; CDR3: CASSVGRRGGRNEQFF
D: -; V: TRBV6-1; J: TRBJ1-5; size: many; DNA: TGTGCCAGCACCGGGAGAGATACTATTGTCAGCAATCAGCCCCAGCATTTT; CDR3: CASTGRDTIVSNQPQHF
D: -; V: TRBV12-3/TRBV12-4; J: TRBJ1-2; size: few; DNA: TGTGCCAGCAGTCCCCCCGGCGGGAGTGTAGTTGGCTATGGCTACACCTTC; CDR3: CASSPPGGSVVGYGYTF
D: -; V: TRBV4-1; J: TRBJ2-7; size: -; DNA: TGCGCCAGCAGCCAAGATGTTGCTGGCTACTACGAGCAGTACTTC; CDR3: CASSQDVAGYYEQYF
D: -; V: TRBV20-1; J: TRBJ1-4; size: many; DNA: TGCAGTGCTCTGTGGAGGGACCCAGATGAAAAACTGTTTTTT; CDR3: CSALWRDPDEKLFF
D: -; V: TRBV12-3/TRBV12-4; J: TRBJ2-3; size: few; DNA: TGTGCCAGCAGCCTCCGGGAATCAGGAGATACGCAGTATTTT; CDR3: CASSLRESGDTQYF
D: -; V: TRBV20-1; J: TRBJ1-2; size: few; DNA: TGCAGTGCTGGAACCCCTTATCTTGGGGGCTACACCTTC; CDR3: CSAGTPYLGGYTF
D: -; V: TRBV20-1; J: TRBJ1-2; size: few; DNA: TGCAGTGCTAGACCTAGCCCACAGGGAGGAACCTTC; CDR3: CSARPSPQGGTF
D: -; V: TRBV20-1; J: TRBJ2-3; size: many; DNA: TGCAGTGCTAGGGACCAGACAGATACGCAGTATTTT; CDR3: CSARDQTDTQYF
D: TRBD1; V: TRBV27; J: TRBJ1-1; size: -; DNA: TGTGCCAGCAGTCCGACAGGGTCGTACACTGAAGCTTTCTTT; CDR3: CASSPTGSYTEAFF
D: TRBD2; V: TRBV5-1; J: TRBJ2-3; size: -; DNA: TGCGCCAGCAGCTTGGGAGCGGGGGGCAACACAGATACGCAGTATTTT; CDR3: CASSLGAGGNTDTQYF
D: -; V: TRBV12-3/TRBV12-4; J: TRBJ1-1; size: few; DNA: TGTGCCAGCAGTTGGGGGCCTCTCAACACTGAAGCTTTCTTT; CDR3: CASSWGPLNTEAFF
D: -; V: TRBV5-1; J: TRBJ2-3; size: -; DNA: TGCGCCAGCAGAGAACTTCCCACAGATACGCAGTATTTT; CDR3: CASRELPTDTQYF
D: -; V: TRBV5-5; J: TRBJ2-7; size: few; DNA: TGTGCCAGCACCAACAAGTACCTCGATTCCTACGAGCAGTACTTC; CDR3: CASTNKYLDSYEQYF
D: -; V: TRBV9; J: TRBJ2-7; size: few; DNA: TGTGCCAGCAGCGCCAGTGGGGGCCTATCGAACGAGCAGTACTTC; CDR3: CASSASGGLSNEQYF
D: TRBD2; V: TRBV20-1; J: TRBJ2-1; size: many; DNA: TGCAGTGCTAGAGATCCCGCTAGCGGGAGTCCTGAGCAGTTCTTC; CDR3: CSARDPASGSPEQFF
D: TRBD1; V: TRBV7-3; J: TRBJ2-1; size: few; DNA: TGTGCCAGCAGCTTAGACTCAGGGGGCCCCTACAATGAGCAGTTCTTC; CDR3: CASSLDSGGPYNEQFF
D: TRBD1; V: TRBV10-3; J: TRBJ1-2; size: few; DNA: TGTGCCACTAGGGGACAGAGAGTTGGCTACACCTTC; CDR3: CATRGQRVGYTF
D: TRBD2; V: TRBV20-1; J: TRBJ2-7; size: few; DNA: TGCAGTGCTATAGCTAGCGGGGTAACCCGTCAGCAGTACTTC; CDR3: CSAIASGVTRQQYF
D: -; V: TRBV9; J: TRBJ1-1; size: few; DNA: TGTGCCTCCTCGGAGGCGGGGGCGGATACTGAAGCTTTCTTT; CDR3: CASSEAGADTEAFF
D: TRBD1; V: TRBV5-4; J: TRBJ2-3; size: -; DNA: TGTGCCAGCAGCGCCTTATCTGGACAGGGTAGCACAGATACGCAGTATTTT; CDR3: CASSALSGQGSTDTQYF
D: -; V: TRBV3-1; J: TRBJ1-5; size: -; DNA: TGTGCCAGCAGTGTCAGCGGCAATCAGCCCCAGCATTTT; CDR3: CASSVSGNQPQHF
D: -; V: TRBV20-1; J: TRBJ2-6; size: -; DNA: TGCAGTGCTAGAGTTCAGGGATCTTCCTCTGGGGCCAACGTCCTGACTTTC; CDR3: CSARVQGSSSGANVLTF
D: -; V: TRBV20-1; J: TRBJ2-3; size: -; DNA: TGCAGTGCTAGAGATAGGAGGAGTGGGACTCGCACAGATACGCAGTATTTT; CDR3: CSARDRRSGTRTDTQYF
D: -; V: TRBV29-1; J: TRBJ2-7; size: many; DNA: TGCAGCGCGCAGGTGGCGGGTCACTCCTACGAGCAGTACTTC; CDR3: CSAQVAGHSYEQYF
D: -; V: TRBV12-3/TRBV12-4; J: TRBJ1-2; size: few; DNA: TGTGCCAGCAGTTTAGGGGGGAAGGGAAATGGCTACACCTTC; CDR3: CASSLGGKGNGYTF
D: -; V: TRBV12-3/TRBV12-4; J: TRBJ2-5; size: few; DNA: TGTGCCAGCAGCTCGGCGGGATCAACGGAGACCCAGTACTTC; CDR3: CASSSAGSTETQYF
D: TRBD1; V: TRBV3-1; J: TRBJ1-1; size: -; DNA: TGTGCCAGCAGCAGGGGACAGGCCTTAAGAGTCACTGAAGCTTTCTTT; CDR3: CASSRGQALRVTEAFF
D: TRBD1; V: TRBV7-2; J: TRBJ2-5; size: few; DNA: TGTGCCAGCAGCTTTCAGACAGGGCCGGAGACCCAGTACTTC; CDR3: CASSFQTGPETQYF
D: -; V: TRBV9; J: TRBJ1-3; size: few; DNA: TGTGCCAGCCGGAGGGGCCAAAACTTTGCCTCTGGAAACACCATATATTTT; CDR3: CASRRGQNFASGNTIYF
D: TRBD2; V: TRBV7-3; J: TRBJ2-2; size: -; DNA: TGTGCCAGCAGCTTACTAGCGGGGGTCCCCGGGGAGCTGTTTTTT; CDR3: CASSLLAGVPGELFF
D: TRBD2; V: TRBV6-5; J: TRBJ2-3; size: few; DNA: TGTGCCAGCAGTTACCGCCTCCAGCTAGCGGGGGTCACAGATACGCAGTATTTT; CDR3: CASSYRLQLAGVTDTQYF
D: TRBD1; V: TRBV7-2; J: TRBJ2-7; size: -; DNA: TGTGCCAGCAGCTTAGCGGACAGGAAAGAGTACGAGCAGTACTTC; CDR3: CASSLADRKEYEQYF
D: -; V: TRBV20-1; J: TRBJ2-7; size: few; DNA: TGCAGTGCTAGGACCGGGACCCAGACCTACGAGCAGTACTTC; CDR3: CSARTGTQTYEQYF